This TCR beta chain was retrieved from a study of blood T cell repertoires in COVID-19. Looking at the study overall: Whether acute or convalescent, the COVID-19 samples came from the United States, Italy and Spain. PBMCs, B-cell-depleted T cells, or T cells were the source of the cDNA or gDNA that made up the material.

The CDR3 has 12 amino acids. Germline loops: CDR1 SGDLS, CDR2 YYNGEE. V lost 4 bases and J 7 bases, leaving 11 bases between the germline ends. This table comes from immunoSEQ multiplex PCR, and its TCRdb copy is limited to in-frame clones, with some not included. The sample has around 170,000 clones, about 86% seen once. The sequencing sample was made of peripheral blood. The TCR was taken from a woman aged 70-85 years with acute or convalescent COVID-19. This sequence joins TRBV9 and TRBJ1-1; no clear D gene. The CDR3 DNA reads TGTGCCAGCAGCCCCGGAGAGGGTGAAGCTTTCTTT. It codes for CASSPGEGEAFF.